This T cell receptor beta chain was recovered during a study of blood T cells in healthy people across ages. Study background: Template switching recovered approximately one barcoded beta molecule for every two T cells. Study findings and constraints: Donor CMV status was unknown, possibly confounding expanded clonotype changes. Researchers judged that diversity estimates from one million T cells fell short of true values.

Germline V gene data show CDR1 as MDHEN and CDR2 as SYDVKM. The V segment lost 6 bases and the J segment 7 bases; nucleotides outside the gene matches: 8. This CDR3 region has 15 residues. Through a sample-barcoded 5' primer and a J-beta primer mix, a second PCR was run for about 6 to 11 cycles. Every cDNA was tagged by a template-switch adaptor with 12 random nucleotides. Each CDR3 protein is one row after TCRdb ran MiXCR on the 5' RACE reads. This table has around 1.7 million distinct CDR3 sequences, approximately 30% appearing once. This clonotype was observed at least ten times. Antigen unknown. The sample was blood. The receptor was derived from a woman in her 30s in good health. This rearrangement joins TRBV28 to TRBJ2-1; 11 nucleotides line up with TRBD2. CDR3 in DNA: TGTGCCAGCAGCCCTACTAGCGGGAGATTGAATGAGCAGTTCTTC. Translation: CASSPTSGRLNEQFF.